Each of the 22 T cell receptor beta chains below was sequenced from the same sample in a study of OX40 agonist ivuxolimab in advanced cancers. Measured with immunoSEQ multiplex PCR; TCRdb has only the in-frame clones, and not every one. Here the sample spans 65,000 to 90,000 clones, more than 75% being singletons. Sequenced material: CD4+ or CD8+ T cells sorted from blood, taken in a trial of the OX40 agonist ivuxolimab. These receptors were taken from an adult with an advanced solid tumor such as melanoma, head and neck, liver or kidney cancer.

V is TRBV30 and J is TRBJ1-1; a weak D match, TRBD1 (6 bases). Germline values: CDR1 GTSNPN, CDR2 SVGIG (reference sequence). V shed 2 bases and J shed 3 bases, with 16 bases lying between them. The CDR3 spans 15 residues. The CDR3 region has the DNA TGTGCCTGGAGTCGGCCAGGGGTCGGGGACACTGAAGCTTTCTTT. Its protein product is CAWSRPGVGDTEAFF.

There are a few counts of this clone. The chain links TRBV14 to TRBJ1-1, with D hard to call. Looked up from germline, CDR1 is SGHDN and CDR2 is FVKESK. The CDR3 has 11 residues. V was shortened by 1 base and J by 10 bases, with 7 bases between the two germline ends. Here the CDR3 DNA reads TGTGCCAGCAGCCAAGCGCCGAGAGCTTTCTTT. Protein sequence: CASSQAPRAFF. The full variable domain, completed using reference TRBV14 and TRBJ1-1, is EAGVTQFPSHSVIEKGQTVTLRCDPISGHDNLYWYRRVMGKEIKFLLHFVKESKQDESGMPNNRFLAERTGGTYSTLKVQPAELEDSGVYFCASSQAPRAFFGQGTRLTVV.

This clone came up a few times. The CDR3 region has the DNA TGCGCCAGCAGGACAGCAGCTAACTATGGCTACACCTTC. This sequence encodes CASRTAANYGYTF. J is TRBJ1-2 and V is TRBV5-1, with a possible D match to TRBD1 (5 bases). V was cut by 5 bases and J by 0 bases, with 8 bases left in between. Per the germline V gene, CDR1 is SGHRS and CDR2 is YFSETQ. This CDR3 region has 13 residues.

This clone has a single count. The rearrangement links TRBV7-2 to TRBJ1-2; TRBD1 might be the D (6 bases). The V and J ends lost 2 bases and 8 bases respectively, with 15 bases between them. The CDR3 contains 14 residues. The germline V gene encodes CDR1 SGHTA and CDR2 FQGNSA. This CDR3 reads CASSLRAGEGGYTF. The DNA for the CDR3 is TGTGCCAGCAGCTTACGGGCAGGGGAGGGCGGCTACACCTTC.

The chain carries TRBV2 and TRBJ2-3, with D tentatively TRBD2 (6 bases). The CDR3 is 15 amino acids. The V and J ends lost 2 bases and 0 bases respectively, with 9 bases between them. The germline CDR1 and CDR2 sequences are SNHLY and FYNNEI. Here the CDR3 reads CASSESGSSTDTQYF. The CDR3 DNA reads TGTGCCAGCAGTGAAAGCGGGTCAAGCACAGATACGCAGTATTTT.

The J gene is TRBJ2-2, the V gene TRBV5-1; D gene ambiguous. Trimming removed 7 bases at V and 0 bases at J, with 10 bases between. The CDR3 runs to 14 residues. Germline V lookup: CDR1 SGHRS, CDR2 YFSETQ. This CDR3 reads CASATTTNTGELFF. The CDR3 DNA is TGCGCCAGCGCGACAACAACGAACACCGGGGAGCTGTTTTTT.

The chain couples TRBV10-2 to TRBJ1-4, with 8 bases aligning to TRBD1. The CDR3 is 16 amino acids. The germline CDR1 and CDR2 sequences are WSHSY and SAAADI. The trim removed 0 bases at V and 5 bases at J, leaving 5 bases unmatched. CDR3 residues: CASSESTGAINEKLFF. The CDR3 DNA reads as TGCGCCAGCAGTGAGTCGACAGGGGCAATAAATGAAAAACTGTTTTTT.

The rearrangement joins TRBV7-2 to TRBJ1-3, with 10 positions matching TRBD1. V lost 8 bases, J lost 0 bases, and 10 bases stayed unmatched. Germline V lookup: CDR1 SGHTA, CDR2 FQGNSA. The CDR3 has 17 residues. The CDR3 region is CASHRGTGVTSGNTIYF. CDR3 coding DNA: TGTGCCAGCCACCGTGGGACAGGGGTCACCTCTGGAAACACCATATATTTT. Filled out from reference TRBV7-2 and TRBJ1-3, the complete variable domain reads GAGVSQSPSNKVTEKGKDVELRCDPISGHTALYWYRQSLGQGLEFLIYFQGNSAPDKSGLPSDRFSAERTGGSVSTLTIQRTQQEDSAVYLCASHRGTGVTSGNTIYFGEGSWLTVV.

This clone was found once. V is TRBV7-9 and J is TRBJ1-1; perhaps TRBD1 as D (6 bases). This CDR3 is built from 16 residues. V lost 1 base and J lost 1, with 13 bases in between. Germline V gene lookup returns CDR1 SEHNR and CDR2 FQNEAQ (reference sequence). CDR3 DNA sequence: TGTGCCAGCAGCTTAGGGCAGGGGAGAGGGAACACTGAAGCTTTCTTT. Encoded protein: CASSLGQGRGNTEAFF.

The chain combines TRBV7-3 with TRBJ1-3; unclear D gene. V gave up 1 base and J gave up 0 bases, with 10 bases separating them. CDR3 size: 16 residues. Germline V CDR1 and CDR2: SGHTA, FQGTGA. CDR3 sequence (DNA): TGTGCCAGCAGCTTAATGGCAGACCTCTCTGGAAACACCATATATTTT. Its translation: CASSLMADLSGNTIYF.

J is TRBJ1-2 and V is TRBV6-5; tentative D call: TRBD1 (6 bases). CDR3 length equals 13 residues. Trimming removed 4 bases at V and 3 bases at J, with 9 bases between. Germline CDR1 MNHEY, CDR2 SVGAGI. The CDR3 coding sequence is TGTGCCAGCAGTTCGGGGGCGGACTATGGCTACACCTTC. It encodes CASSSGADYGYTF.

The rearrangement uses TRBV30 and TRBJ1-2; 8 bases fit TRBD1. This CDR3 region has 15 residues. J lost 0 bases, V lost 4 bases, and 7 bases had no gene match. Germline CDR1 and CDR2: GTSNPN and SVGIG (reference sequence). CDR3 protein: CAWTEGQAANYGYTF. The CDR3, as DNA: TGTGCCTGGACTGAGGGACAGGCAGCTAACTATGGCTACACCTTC.

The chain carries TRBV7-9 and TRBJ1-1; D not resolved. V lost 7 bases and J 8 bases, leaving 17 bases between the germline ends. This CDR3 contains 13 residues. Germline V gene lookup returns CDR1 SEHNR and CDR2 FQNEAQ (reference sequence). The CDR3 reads CASTLRESAEAFF. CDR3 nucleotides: TGTGCCAGCACCCTTAGAGAGTCGGCAGAAGCTTTCTTT.

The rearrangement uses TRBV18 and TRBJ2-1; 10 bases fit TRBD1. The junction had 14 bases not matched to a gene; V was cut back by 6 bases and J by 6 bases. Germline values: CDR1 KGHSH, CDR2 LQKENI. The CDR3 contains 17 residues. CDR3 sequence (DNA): TGTGCCAGCTCCCCAAGACCGACAGGGGGCTTGGGCAATGAGCAGTTCTTC. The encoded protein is CASSPRPTGGLGNEQFF.

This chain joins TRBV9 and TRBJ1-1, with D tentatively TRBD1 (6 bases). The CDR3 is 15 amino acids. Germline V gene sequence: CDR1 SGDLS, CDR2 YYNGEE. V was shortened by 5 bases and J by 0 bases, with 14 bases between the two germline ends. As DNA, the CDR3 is TGTGCCAGCAGTGAGGGGGTATCCATGAACACTGAAGCTTTCTTT. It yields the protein CASSEGVSMNTEAFF.

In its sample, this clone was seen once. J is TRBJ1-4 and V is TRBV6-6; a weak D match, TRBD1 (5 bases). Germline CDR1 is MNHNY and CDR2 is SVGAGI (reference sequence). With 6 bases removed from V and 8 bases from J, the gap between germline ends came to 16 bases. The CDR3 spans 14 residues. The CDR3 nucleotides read TGTGCCAGCAGCCCCACGGGGCGTCTGGAAAAACTGTTTTTT. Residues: CASSPTGRLEKLFF.

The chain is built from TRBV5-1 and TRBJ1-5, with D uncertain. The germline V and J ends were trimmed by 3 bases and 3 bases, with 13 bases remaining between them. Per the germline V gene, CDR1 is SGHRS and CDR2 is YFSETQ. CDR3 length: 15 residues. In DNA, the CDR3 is TGCGCCAGCAGCTCCGGAGGCGGTCCCAATCAGCCCCAGCATTTT. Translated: CASSSGGGPNQPQHF.

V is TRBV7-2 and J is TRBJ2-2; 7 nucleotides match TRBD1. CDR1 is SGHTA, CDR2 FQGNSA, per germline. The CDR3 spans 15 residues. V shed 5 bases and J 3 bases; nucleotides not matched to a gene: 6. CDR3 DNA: TGTGCCAGCAGCCTCGACAGGGTGTACACCGGGGAGCTGTTTTTT. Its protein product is CASSLDRVYTGELFF.

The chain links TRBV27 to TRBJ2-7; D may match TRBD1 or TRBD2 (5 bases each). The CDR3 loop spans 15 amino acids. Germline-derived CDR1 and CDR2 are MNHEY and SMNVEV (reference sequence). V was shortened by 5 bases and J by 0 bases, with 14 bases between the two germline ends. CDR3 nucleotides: TGTGCCAGCAGTGAGGGGATCGGTAGCTCCTACGAGCAGTACTTC. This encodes CASSEGIGSSYEQYF.

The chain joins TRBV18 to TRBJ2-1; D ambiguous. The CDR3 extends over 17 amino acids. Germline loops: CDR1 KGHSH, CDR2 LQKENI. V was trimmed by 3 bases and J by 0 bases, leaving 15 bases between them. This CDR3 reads CASSPNNFPSSYNEQFF. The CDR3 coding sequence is TGTGCCAGCTCACCGAATAATTTTCCAAGCTCCTACAATGAGCAGTTCTTC.

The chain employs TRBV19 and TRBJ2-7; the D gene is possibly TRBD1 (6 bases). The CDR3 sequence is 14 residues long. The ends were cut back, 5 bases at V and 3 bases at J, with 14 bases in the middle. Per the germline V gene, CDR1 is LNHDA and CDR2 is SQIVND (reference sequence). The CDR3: CASSPRDTYYEQYF. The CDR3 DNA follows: TGTGCCAGTAGTCCCCGGGACACCTACTACGAGCAGTACTTC.

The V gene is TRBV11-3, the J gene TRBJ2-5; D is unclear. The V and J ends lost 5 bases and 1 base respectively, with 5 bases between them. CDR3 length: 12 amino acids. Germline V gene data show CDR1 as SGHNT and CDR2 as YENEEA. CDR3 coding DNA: TGTGCCAGCAGCCGAGGCCAAGAGACCCAGTACTTC. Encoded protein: CASSRGQETQYF.